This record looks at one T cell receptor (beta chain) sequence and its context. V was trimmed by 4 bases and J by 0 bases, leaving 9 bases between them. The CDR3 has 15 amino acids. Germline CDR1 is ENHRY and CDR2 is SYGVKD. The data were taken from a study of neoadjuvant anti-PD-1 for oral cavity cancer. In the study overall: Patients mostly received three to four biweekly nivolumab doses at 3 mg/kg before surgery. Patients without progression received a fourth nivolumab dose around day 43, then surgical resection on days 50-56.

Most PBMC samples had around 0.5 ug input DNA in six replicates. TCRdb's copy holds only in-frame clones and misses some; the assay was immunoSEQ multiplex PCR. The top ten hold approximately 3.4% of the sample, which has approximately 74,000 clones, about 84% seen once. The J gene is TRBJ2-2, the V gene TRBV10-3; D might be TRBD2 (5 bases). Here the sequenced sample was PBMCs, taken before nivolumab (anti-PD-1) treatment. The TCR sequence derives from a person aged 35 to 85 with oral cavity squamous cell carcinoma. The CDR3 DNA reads TGTGCCATCAGTGCAGGAGGATCGAACACCGGGGAGCTGTTTTTT. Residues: CAISAGGSNTGELFF.